The 26 T cell receptor beta chains in this list originate from one sample, sequenced in a study of blood T cell repertoires in COVID-19. Sequencing was performed with immunoSEQ multiplex PCR; in TCRdb, only in-frame clones are kept and a portion is missing. The sample lists under 200,000 clones; about 88% were seen once. Sequenced: PBMCs or T cells enriched from blood (not recorded which). The source is a woman in her thirties or forties in a cohort exposed to, infected with or recovered from COVID-19 (not recorded which).

The CDR3 DNA is TGTGCCAGCAGCGACCCATGGGGGCCCTCCCCCCGGGAGCTGTTTTTT. As protein: CASSDPWGPSPRELFF. This chain connects TRBV7-9 to TRBJ2-2; TRBD1 might be the D (6 bases). Germline values: CDR1 SEHNR, CDR2 FQNEAQ (reference sequence). There are 16 residues in the CDR3. Trimming removed 5 bases from V and 9 bases from J, with 22 bases in between.

V usage is TRBV6-5 and J usage is TRBJ2-7, with a possible D match to TRBD2 (6 bases). Germline V CDR1 and CDR2: MNHEY, SVGAGI. The CDR3 runs to 14 residues. The ends were cut back, 6 bases at V and 2 bases at J, with 14 bases in the middle. CDR3: CASSSAGPTYEQYF. The CDR3 coding sequence is TGTGCCAGCAGCTCTGCGGGGCCCACCTACGAGCAGTACTTC.

This chain uses TRBV5-4 with TRBJ1-2, with D maybe TRBD1 (6 bases). Germline assignment: CDR1 SGHNT and CDR2 YYREEE (reference sequence). V was clipped by 4 bases and J by 14 bases, with 21 bases between them. This CDR3 is built from 13 residues. The CDR3 here is CASSPGNRANHTF. The CDR3 DNA sequence: TGTGCCAGCAGCCCAGGGAACAGGGCTAATCATACCTTC.

The chain couples TRBV7-9 to TRBJ2-1; D possibly corresponds to TRBD1 (5 bases). V was cut by 5 bases and J by 10 bases, with 15 bases left in between. Germline V gene lookup returns CDR1 SEHNR and CDR2 FQNEAQ (reference sequence). CDR3 length equals 13 residues. The CDR3 protein is CASSPPTTDEQFF. The CDR3 bases are TGTGCCAGCAGCCCACCGACGACAGACGAGCAGTTCTTC. The full variable domain, completed using reference TRBV7-9 and TRBJ2-1, is DTGVSQNPRHKITKRGQNVTFRCDPISEHNRLYWYRQTLGQGPEFLTYFQNEAQLEKSRLLSDRFSAERPKGSFSTLEIQRTEQGDSAMYLCASSPPTTDEQFFGPGTRLTVL.

The chain joins TRBV28 to TRBJ2-7, with D maybe TRBD2 (7 bases). The V gene's germline CDR1 is MDHEN and CDR2 SYDVKM. Trimming shortened V by 7 bases and J by 1 base, and 11 bases separated the two germline ends. The CDR3 runs to 13 residues. CDR3 nucleotides: TGTGCCAGCAAAGGGGGGGAGTCCTACGAGCAGTACTTC. Its translation is CASKGGESYEQYF. Variable domain in full (rest from reference TRBV28 and TRBJ2-7): DVKVTQSSRYLVKRTGEKVFLECVQDMDHENMFWYRQDPGLGLRLIYFSYDVKMKEKGDIPEGYSVSREKKERFSLILESASTNQTSMYLCASKGGESYEQYFGPGTRLTVT.

This chain links TRBV28 with TRBJ2-7; 9 positions agree with TRBD1. This CDR3 region has 13 residues. The trim removed 6 bases at V and 1 base at J, leaving 1 base unmatched. CDR1 is MDHEN, CDR2 SYDVKM, per germline. The CDR3 sequence is CASSGTGSYEQYF. Here the CDR3 DNA reads TGTGCCAGCAGCGGGACAGGGTCCTACGAGCAGTACTTC.

This clone is a singleton in its sample. The V gene is TRBV27, the J gene TRBJ2-7, with a possible D match to TRBD1 (5 bases). The CDR3 is 13 residues long. V lost 6 bases and J lost 5, with 14 bases in between. Germline V lookup: CDR1 MNHEY, CDR2 SMNVEV (reference sequence). In nucleotides, the CDR3 is TGTGCCAGCAGCCAGACAGAGAGTAACGAGCAGTACTTC. Protein: CASSQTESNEQYF.

The V and J genes are TRBV19 and TRBJ2-7; possibly TRBD1 for D (6 bases). Germline lookup yields CDR1 LNHDA and CDR2 SQIVND (reference sequence). The CDR3 length is 13 residues. Trimming removed 3 bases from V and 3 bases from J, with 9 bases in between. The DNA for the CDR3 is TGTGCCAGTAGTATGCAGGGGCGCTACGAGCAGTACTTC. Translating gives CASSMQGRYEQYF.

This chain joins TRBV9 and TRBJ2-5; 8 nucleotides line up with TRBD2. This CDR3 has 14 residues. With 3 bases clipped from V and 5 bases from J, the junction kept 6 bases outside the gene matches. CDR1 is SGDLS, CDR2 YYNGEE, per germline. In DNA form, the CDR3 reads TGTGCCAGCAGCGCCGGGAGGGAATACGAGACCCAGTACTTC. Encoded protein: CASSAGREYETQYF.

V usage is TRBV7-8 and J usage is TRBJ2-1; maybe TRBD1 (6 bases). The V gene's germline CDR1 is SGHVS and CDR2 FQNEAQ. This CDR3 has 15 residues. V was cut by 3 bases and J by 2 bases, with 11 bases left in between. Here the CDR3 DNA reads TGTGCCAGCAGCTTGAAAGGGGGTACCTACAATGAGCAGTTCTTC. Protein sequence: CASSLKGGTYNEQFF.

J is TRBJ2-2 and V is TRBV24-1; tentative D call: TRBD1 (6 bases). V lost 3 bases and J 5 bases, leaving 12 bases between the germline ends. CDR1 is KGHDR, CDR2 SFDVKD, per germline. CDR3 length: 15 amino acids. The CDR3 is CATSDTGIPTGELFF. CDR3 in DNA: TGTGCCACCAGTGATACAGGGATACCGACCGGGGAGCTGTTTTTT.

V usage is TRBV10-1 and J usage is TRBJ2-7; TRBD1 agrees at 8 bases. V gave up 4 bases and J gave up 4 bases; unmatched junction bases: 6. CDR1 WNHNN and CDR2 SYGVQD come from the germline V gene (reference sequence). The CDR3 is 14 amino acids. CDR3 in amino acids: CASSGGTGRYEQYF. The CDR3 nucleotides are TGCGCCAGCAGTGGAGGGACAGGAAGGTACGAGCAGTACTTC.

This rearrangement joins TRBV19 to TRBJ2-7; D is ambiguous. CDR3 size: 13 residues. Trimming removed 5 bases at V and 3 bases at J, with 11 bases between. Per the germline V gene, CDR1 is LNHDA and CDR2 is SQIVND (reference sequence). CDR3 in DNA: TGTGCCAGTAGTGAGGTAGCTGACTACGAGCAGTACTTC. Its protein product is CASSEVADYEQYF.

This chain joins TRBV9 and TRBJ1-4, with 8 bases aligning to TRBD1. V lost 3 bases, J lost 6 bases, and 1 base stayed unmatched. The CDR3 sequence is 13 residues long. CDR1 and CDR2 (germline): SGDLS, YYNGEE. CDR3 protein: CASSAGGHEKLFF. CDR3 nucleotide sequence: TGTGCCAGCAGCGCAGGGGGCCATGAAAAACTGTTTTTT. The whole variable domain, remainder taken from reference TRBV9 and TRBJ1-4, is DSGVTQTPKHLITATGQRVTLRCSPRSGDLSVYWYQQSLDQGLQFLIQYYNGEERAKGNILERFSAQQFPDLHSELNLSSLELGDSALYFCASSAGGHEKLFFGSGTQLSVL.

This chain uses TRBV11-3 with TRBJ2-7, with D possibly TRBD1 on 6 matching bases. The CDR3 has 15 residues. V shed 2 bases and J shed 2 bases, with 13 bases lying between them. CDR1 and CDR2 from the germline V gene are SGHNT and YENEEA. The CDR3 protein is CASSLSGTNPYEQYF. The DNA for the CDR3 is TGTGCCAGCAGCTTATCCGGGACAAATCCCTACGAGCAGTACTTC.

This CDR3 is CASSLGTEGQPQHF. The CDR3 nucleotides are TGTGCCAGCAGCTTGGGGACAGAGGGTCAGCCCCAGCATTTT. V is TRBV13 and J is TRBJ1-5; 7 bases are a match to TRBD1. CDR1 is PRHDT, CDR2 FYEKMQ, per germline (reference sequence). The CDR3 is 14 residues long. Trimming took 3 bases from V and 6 from J; bases not matched to a gene: 5.

The V gene is TRBV27, the J gene TRBJ2-3; 7 nucleotides match TRBD1. V was clipped by 5 bases and J by 3 bases; unmatched bases: 8. CDR3 length: 15 residues. Germline V gene data show CDR1 as MNHEY and CDR2 as SMNVEV (reference sequence). The CDR3 protein is CASSPWTGHTDTQYF. The CDR3 DNA reads as TGTGCCAGCAGTCCCTGGACAGGCCATACAGATACGCAGTATTTT.

The V call is TRBV27, the J call TRBJ2-7, with 8 bases identical to TRBD1. The CDR3 is made up of 15 amino acids. V shed 6 bases, J shed 1 base, and the junction held 8 bases outside the gene matches. Germline values: CDR1 MNHEY, CDR2 SMNVEV (reference sequence). DNA for the CDR3: TGTGCCAGCAGGGCATTGGGGGACAGGTCCTACGAGCAGTACTTC. Residues: CASRALGDRSYEQYF.

The V gene is TRBV5-1, the J gene TRBJ1-4; D uncertain. Trimming removed 0 bases at V and 0 bases at J, with 6 bases between. CDR1 SGHRS and CDR2 YFSETQ come from the germline V gene. CDR3 size: 15 residues. CDR3 amino acids: CASSLAGATNEKLFF. The CDR3 nucleotides are TGCGCCAGCAGCTTGGCGGGAGCAACTAATGAAAAACTGTTTTTT.

The chain joins TRBV11-2 to TRBJ2-7; TRBD1 agrees at 9 bases. V lost 6 bases, J lost 4 bases, and 10 bases stayed unmatched. The CDR3 length is 15 residues. CDR1 is SGHAT and CDR2 is FQNNGV in the germline V gene. The CDR3 DNA is TGTGCCAGCAGGTACGAACAGGGGGCGCAATACGAGCAGTACTTC. Translation: CASRYEQGAQYEQYF. The full variable domain, in which reference TRBV11-2 and TRBJ2-7 provide the parts outside the CDR3, is EAGVAQSPRYKIIEKRQSVAFWCNPISGHATLYWYQQILGQGPKLLIQFQNNGVVDDSQLPKDRFSAERLKGVDSTLKIQPAKLEDSAVYLCASRYEQGAQYEQYFGPGTRLTVT.

The V and J genes are TRBV2 and TRBJ1-2; 12 bases align to TRBD1. The CDR3 loop spans 18 amino acids. CDR1 is SNHLY, CDR2 FYNNEI, per germline. V lost 6 bases and J lost 4; bases outside the gene matches: 15. CDR3 DNA sequence: TGTGCCAGCAGCCTTAGCCGGGACAGGGGGCAGGGAATCTATGGCTACACCTTC. Its translation: CASSLSRDRGQGIYGYTF.

The CDR3 protein is CASSLASGSWTGELFF. CDR3 DNA: TGCGCCAGCAGCTTGGCTAGCGGGAGCTGGACCGGGGAGCTGTTTTTT. The chain couples TRBV5-1 to TRBJ2-2, with 10 bases that match TRBD2. CDR1 SGHRS and CDR2 YFSETQ come from the germline V gene. This CDR3 has 16 residues. The junction had 4 bases not matched to a gene; V was cut back by 0 bases and J by 5 bases.

V usage is TRBV4-1 and J usage is TRBJ2-1; 9 nucleotides line up with TRBD1. The CDR3 is 17 amino acids. The J segment lost 8 bases and the V segment lost 0 bases, leaving 11 bases of the junction unmatched. CDR1 MGHRA and CDR2 YSYEKL come from the germline V gene. CDR3 loop: CASSQEWIGTGLHEQFF. DNA of the CDR3: TGCGCCAGCAGCCAAGAATGGATCGGGACAGGGTTACATGAGCAGTTCTTC.

The genes are TRBV9 and TRBJ1-4; weak D call: TRBD1 (5 bases). The CDR3 extends over 14 amino acids. V was clipped by 4 bases and J by 6 bases, with 13 bases between them. Germline CDR1 reads SGDLS; CDR2 reads YYNGEE. DNA of the CDR3: TGTGCCAGCAGCTTTGACAGTCGGCATGAAAAACTGTTTTTT. Its protein is CASSFDSRHEKLFF.

This chain links TRBV18 with TRBJ1-1; perhaps TRBD1 as D (6 bases). V gave up 4 bases and J gave up 6 bases, with 12 bases separating them. The CDR3 contains 13 residues. Per the germline V gene, CDR1 is KGHSH and CDR2 is LQKENI. The CDR3 region has the DNA TGTGCCAGCTCACTCGGACAGTCAGCTGAAGCTTTCTTT. It translates to CASSLGQSAEAFF.

The chain joins TRBV4-1 to TRBJ2-7; D is possibly TRBD1 (6 bases). The CDR3 extends over 14 amino acids. Trimming took 1 base from V and 2 from J, leaving 9 bases between them. Germline CDR1 and CDR2: MGHRA and YSYEKL. This chain's CDR3 is CASSQGTVAYEQYF. CDR3 DNA: TGCGCCAGCAGCCAAGGGACAGTCGCCTACGAGCAGTACTTC.